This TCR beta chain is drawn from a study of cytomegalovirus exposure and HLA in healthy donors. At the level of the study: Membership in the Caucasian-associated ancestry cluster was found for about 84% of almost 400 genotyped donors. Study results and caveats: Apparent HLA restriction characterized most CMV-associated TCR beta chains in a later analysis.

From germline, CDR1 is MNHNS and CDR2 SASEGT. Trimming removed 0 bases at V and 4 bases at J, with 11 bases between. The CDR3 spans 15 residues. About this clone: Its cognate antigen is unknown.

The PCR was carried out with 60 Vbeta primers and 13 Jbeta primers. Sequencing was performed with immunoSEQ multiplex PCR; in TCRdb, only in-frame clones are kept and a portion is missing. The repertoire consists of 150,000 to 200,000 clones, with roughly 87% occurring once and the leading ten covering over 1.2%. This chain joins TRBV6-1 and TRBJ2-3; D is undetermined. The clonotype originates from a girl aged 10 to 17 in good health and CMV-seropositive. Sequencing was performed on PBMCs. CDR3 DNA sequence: TGTGCCAGCAGTGAAGCTCGAGGCGAGGCAGATACGCAGTATTTT. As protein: CASSEARGEADTQYF.